Below are 9 T cell receptor beta chains sequenced from a single sample in a study of neurological immune-mediated disorders. Time point here: longitudinal time-point 1 (baseline). Each CDR3 protein gets one entry after TCRdb re-called the 5' RACE reads with MiXCR. Of tens of thousands of distinct CDR3 sequences listed, roughly an eighth are singletons. The sequencing sample was made of PBMCs. All receptors come from a female donor with HTLV-1-associated myelopathy (HAM/TSP).

Many counts were recorded for this clonotype. The V and J genes are TRBV6-5 and TRBJ2-5; 7 nucleotides align to TRBD1. This CDR3 region has 15 residues. V shed 6 bases, J shed 1 base, and the junction held 8 bases outside the gene matches. Germline CDR1 is MNHEY and CDR2 is SVGAGI. CDR3 nucleotides: TGTGCCAGCAGGGAGCAAAGGGGGCGCCAAGAGACCCAGTACTTC. Protein product: CASREQRGRQETQYF.

This clonotype has at least ten counts. This chain joins TRBV24-1 and TRBJ2-1; the match to TRBD1 covers 7 bases. CDR3 size: 15 residues. Per germline, CDR1 KGHDR and CDR2 SFDVKD. J gave up 1 base and V 5 bases, and 4 bases lay outside the gene matches. Written as DNA, the CDR3 is TGTGCCACCAGTGGAGGCAGGGGGTCCTACAATGAGCAGTTCTTC. This encodes CATSGGRGSYNEQFF.

This clonotype was observed at least ten times. The chain is built from TRBV20-1 and TRBJ2-7; D is unresolved. The CDR3 loop spans 11 amino acids. Germline CDR1 reads DFQATT; CDR2 reads SNEGSKA (reference sequence). The V gene lost 1 base and the J gene lost 2 bases, with 3 bases spanning the gap. This CDR3 is CSARVTYEQYF. CDR3 DNA sequence: TGCAGTGCTAGAGTCACCTACGAGCAGTACTTC.

This clonotype was seen at least ten times. This chain connects TRBV5-1 to TRBJ2-3, with D perhaps TRBD1 (6 bases). Germline lookup yields CDR1 SGHRS and CDR2 YFSETQ. The V end was cut by 0 bases, the J end by 6 bases, with 11 bases between. The CDR3 length is 14 residues. The CDR3 DNA is TGCGCCAGCAGCTTGGGAACAGGGTCGGATACGCAGTATTTT. Translation gives CASSLGTGSDTQYF. Combining the CDR3 with reference TRBV5-1 and TRBJ2-3 gives the whole variable domain KAGVTQTPRYLIKTRGQQVTLSCSPISGHRSVSWYQQTPGQGLQFLFEYFSETQRNKGNFPGRFSGRQFSNSRSEMNVSTLELGDSALYLCASSLGTGSDTQYFGPGTRLTVL.

On this clonotype: It may be a read error: a sequence one base away is much more abundant. The V call is TRBV14, the J call TRBJ2-3; 8 bases are shared with TRBD2. V lost 3 bases and J lost 2; bases outside the gene matches: 4. This CDR3 region has 15 residues. The V gene's germline CDR1 is SGHDN and CDR2 FVKESK. This chain's CDR3 is CASSQMRGDTDTQYF. The CDR3 nucleotides are TGTGCCAGCAGCCAGATGCGGGGGGACACAGATACGCAGTATTTT.

This clonotype was recorded many times. V is TRBV7-2 and J is TRBJ1-5; no firm D call. The CDR3 has 13 residues. CDR1 is SGHTA and CDR2 is FQGNSA in the germline V gene. The germline V and J ends were trimmed by 2 bases and 7 bases, with 9 bases remaining between them. CDR3 in DNA: TGTGCCAGCAGCTTACGGGAGGACCAGCCCCAGCATTTT. The encoded protein is CASSLREDQPQHF.

This clonotype was observed at least ten times. This chain links TRBV10-1 with TRBJ2-1; D gene ambiguous. V was shortened by 3 bases and J by 6 bases, with 12 bases between the two germline ends. This CDR3 spans 14 amino acids. The germline V gene has CDR1 WNHNN and CDR2 SYGVQD (reference sequence). CDR3 loop: CASSDRPQLNEQFF. DNA for the CDR3: TGCGCCAGCAGTGACAGGCCCCAACTCAATGAGCAGTTCTTC.

J is TRBJ1-4 and V is TRBV5-1, with a tentative D call TRBD1 (6 bases). Trimming stripped 4 bases from V and 1 base from J, with 8 bases between. The germline V gene encodes CDR1 SGHRS and CDR2 YFSETQ. The CDR3 is 14 amino acids. In nucleotides, the CDR3 is TGCGCCAGCAGCCTACAGGGAACTAATGAAAAACTGTTTTTT. Its protein product is CASSLQGTNEKLFF.

This clonotype was detected many times. The genes are TRBV7-2 and TRBJ2-4; D is perhaps TRBD2 (6 bases). This CDR3 is built from 16 residues. Germline V gene sequence: CDR1 SGHTA, CDR2 FQGNSA. V lost 0 bases, J lost 2 bases, and 11 bases lay in between. The CDR3 spells CASSLAGTQTKNIQYF. CDR3 nucleotides: TGTGCCAGCAGCTTAGCCGGGACTCAGACCAAAAACATTCAGTACTTC.